Shown below are 3 T cell receptor beta chains from a single sample sequenced in a study of shared clonotypes between healthy human individuals (TCRdb year 2020). Library construction relied on the immunoSEQ multiplex PCR assay. Held by TCRdb, this immuneACCESS table contains in-frame sequences only and omits some clones. Under half of the omission traces to an unresolved V gene where checked; the cause of the rest is unknown. For this sample the table gives over 2 million clones, of which roughly 94% were detected only once. The ten largest clones take up around 0.13% of the sample. Sequences were obtained from naive CD4+ T cells sorted from blood. The cell subset or site label, as the study defines it: CD45RA+ positively selected. Receptors were obtained from a man in his late teens or twenties in good health.

This chain connects TRBV10-2 to TRBJ2-6; D tentatively fits TRBD1 or TRBD2 (5 bases each). The CDR3 totals 17 residues. Per the germline V gene, CDR1 is WSHSY and CDR2 is SAAADI. Trimming left V 6 bases short and J 0 bases short, with 15 bases between. CDR3 protein: CASRSGPGSSGANVLTF. CDR3 sequence (DNA): TGCGCCAGCAGATCGGGACCGGGGAGCTCTGGGGCCAACGTCCTGACTTTC.

This CDR3 is CATQAGPERGANVLTF. The CDR3 coding sequence is TGTGCCACCCAAGCGGGACCGGAGAGAGGGGCCAACGTCCTGACTTTC. This chain uses TRBV10-3 with TRBJ2-6, with TRBD2 identical over 7 bases. Germline trimming cut 10 bases from V and 4 bases from J; bases unmatched to any gene: 13. CDR3 length: 16 residues. Germline V gives CDR1 ENHRY, CDR2 SYGVKD.

The chain couples TRBV28 to TRBJ2-7; TRBD1 agrees at 10 bases. The CDR3 runs 15 residues. Germline loops: CDR1 MDHEN, CDR2 SYDVKM. Germline trimming cut 5 bases from V and 2 bases from J; bases unmatched to any gene: 6. CDR3 in amino acids: CASSPWDRGTYEQYF. CDR3 nucleotides: TGTGCCAGCAGTCCCTGGGACAGGGGCACCTACGAGCAGTACTTC.